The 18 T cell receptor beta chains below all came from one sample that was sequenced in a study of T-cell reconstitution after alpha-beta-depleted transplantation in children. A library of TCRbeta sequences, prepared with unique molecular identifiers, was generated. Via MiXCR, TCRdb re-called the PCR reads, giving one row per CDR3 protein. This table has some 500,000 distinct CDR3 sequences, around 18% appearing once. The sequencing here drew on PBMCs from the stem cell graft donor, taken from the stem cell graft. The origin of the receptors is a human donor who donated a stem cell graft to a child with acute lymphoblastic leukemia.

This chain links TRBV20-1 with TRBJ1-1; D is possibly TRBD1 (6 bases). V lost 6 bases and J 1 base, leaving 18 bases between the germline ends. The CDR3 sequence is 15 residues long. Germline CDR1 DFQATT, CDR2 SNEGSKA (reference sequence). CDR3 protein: CSAEDVIQGNTEAFF. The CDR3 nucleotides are TGCAGTGCAGAAGACGTAATACAGGGGAACACTGAAGCTTTCTTT.

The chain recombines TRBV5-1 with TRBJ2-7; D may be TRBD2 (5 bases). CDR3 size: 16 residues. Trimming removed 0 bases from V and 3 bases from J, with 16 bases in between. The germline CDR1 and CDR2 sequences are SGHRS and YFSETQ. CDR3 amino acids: CASSLEFAAEGYEQYF. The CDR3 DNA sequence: TGCGCCAGCAGCTTGGAGTTTGCCGCCGAGGGCTACGAGCAGTACTTC.

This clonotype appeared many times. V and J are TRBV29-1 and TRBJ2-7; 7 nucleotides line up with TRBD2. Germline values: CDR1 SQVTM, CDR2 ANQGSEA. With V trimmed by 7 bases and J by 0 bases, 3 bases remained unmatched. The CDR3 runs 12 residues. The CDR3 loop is CSARTSSYEQYF. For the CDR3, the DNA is TGCAGCGCAAGGACTAGCTCCTACGAGCAGTACTTC.

Written as DNA, the CDR3 is TGTGCCAGCAGCCGGGACTATCTCAATGAGCAGTTCTTC. Protein: CASSRDYLNEQFF. The gene calls are TRBV12-3 or TRBV12-4 and TRBJ2-1, with 7 bases fitting TRBD2. The trim removed 6 bases at V and 6 bases at J, leaving 5 bases unmatched. The CDR3 is 13 residues long.

CDR3 protein: CATSRDSLAGVDTQYF. The CDR3, as DNA: TGTGCCACCAGCAGAGATAGCCTAGCGGGAGTGGATACGCAGTATTTT. V gene TRBV15 combines with J gene TRBJ2-3; 10 bases line up with TRBD2. V was pared by 0 bases and J by 6 bases, with 6 bases of the junction left unmatched. The CDR3 runs 16 residues. Germline V gives CDR1 LNHNV, CDR2 YYDKDF (reference sequence).

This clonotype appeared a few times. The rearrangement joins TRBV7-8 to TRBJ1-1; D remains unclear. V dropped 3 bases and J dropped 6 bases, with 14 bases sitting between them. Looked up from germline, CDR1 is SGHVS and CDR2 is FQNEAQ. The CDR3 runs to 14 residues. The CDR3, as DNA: TGTGCCAGCAGCTTGTTCGACCCCCAGGCTGAAGCTTTCTTT. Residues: CASSLFDPQAEAFF. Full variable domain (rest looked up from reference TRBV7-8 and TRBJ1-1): GAGVSQSPRYKVAKRGQDVALRCDPISGHVSLFWYQQALGQGPEFLTYFQNEAQLDKSGLPSDRFFAERPEGSVSTLKIQRTQQEDSAVYLCASSLFDPQAEAFFGQGTRLTVV.

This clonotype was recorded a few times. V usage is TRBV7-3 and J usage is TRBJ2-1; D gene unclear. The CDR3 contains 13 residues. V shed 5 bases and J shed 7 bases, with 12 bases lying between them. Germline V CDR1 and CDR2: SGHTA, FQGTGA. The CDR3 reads CASSPSPSNEQFF. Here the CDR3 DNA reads TGTGCCAGCAGCCCCAGCCCCAGTAATGAGCAGTTCTTC.

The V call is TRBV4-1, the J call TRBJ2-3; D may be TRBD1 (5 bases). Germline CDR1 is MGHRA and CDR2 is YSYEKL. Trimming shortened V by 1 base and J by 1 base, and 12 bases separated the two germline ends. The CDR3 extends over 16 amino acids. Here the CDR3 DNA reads TGCGCCAGCAGCCAAGCAAGGGGATCCGGCACAGATACGCAGTATTTT. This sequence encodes CASSQARGSGTDTQYF.

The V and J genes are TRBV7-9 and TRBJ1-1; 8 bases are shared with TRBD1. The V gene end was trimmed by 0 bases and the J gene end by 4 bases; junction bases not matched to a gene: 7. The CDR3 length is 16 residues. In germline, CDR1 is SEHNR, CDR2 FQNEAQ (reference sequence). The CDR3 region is CASSLASGGAITEAFF. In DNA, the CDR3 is TGTGCCAGCAGCTTAGCGTCAGGGGGCGCGATCACTGAAGCTTTCTTT.

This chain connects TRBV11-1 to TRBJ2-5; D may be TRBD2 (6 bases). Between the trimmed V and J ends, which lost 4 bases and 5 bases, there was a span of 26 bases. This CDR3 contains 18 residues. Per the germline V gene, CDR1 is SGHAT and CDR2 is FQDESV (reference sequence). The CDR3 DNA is TGTGCCAGCAGCTCCAATCAGCCCCCCCAACGGGAGATGGAGACCCAGTACTTC. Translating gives CASSSNQPPQREMETQYF.

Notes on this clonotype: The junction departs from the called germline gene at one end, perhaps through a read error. CDR3: CASGQTGDPSEQFF. The CDR3 nucleotides read TGTGCCAGCGGCCAGACAGGGGACCCAAGTGAGCAGTTCTTC. The chain has TRBV3-1 and TRBJ2-1, with TRBD1 identical over 8 bases. The CDR3 extends over 14 amino acids. Germline V gene lookup returns CDR1 LGHDT and CDR2 YNNKEL (reference sequence).

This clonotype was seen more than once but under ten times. CDR3 bases: TGTGCCATCAATATCCAGACGGACACTGAAGCTTTCTTT. Its protein product is CAINIQTDTEAFF. The V gene is TRBV10-3, the J gene TRBJ1-1, with D hard to call. Germline values: CDR1 ENHRY, CDR2 SYGVKD. V lost 7 bases to trimming and J lost 3 bases, with 12 bases between them. The CDR3 sequence is 13 residues long.

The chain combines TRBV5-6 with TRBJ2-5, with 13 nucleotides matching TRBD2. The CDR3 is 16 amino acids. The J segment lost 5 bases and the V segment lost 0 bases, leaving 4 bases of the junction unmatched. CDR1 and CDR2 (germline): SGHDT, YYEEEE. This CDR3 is CASSLGPLAGGETQYF. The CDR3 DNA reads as TGTGCCAGCAGCTTGGGGCCACTAGCGGGAGGGGAGACCCAGTACTTC.

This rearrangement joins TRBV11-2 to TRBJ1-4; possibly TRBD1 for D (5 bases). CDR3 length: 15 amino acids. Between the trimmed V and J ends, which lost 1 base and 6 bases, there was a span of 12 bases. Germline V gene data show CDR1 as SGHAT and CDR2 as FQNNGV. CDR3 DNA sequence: TGTGCCAGCAGCTTAGTGGCGGGGCTGCATGAAAAACTGTTTTTT. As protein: CASSLVAGLHEKLFF.

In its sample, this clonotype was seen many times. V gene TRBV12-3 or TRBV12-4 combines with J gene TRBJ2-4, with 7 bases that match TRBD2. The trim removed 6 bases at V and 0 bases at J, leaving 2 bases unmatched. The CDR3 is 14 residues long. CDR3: CASRPGGAKNIQYF. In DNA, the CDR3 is TGTGCCAGCAGACCGGGAGGAGCCAAAAACATTCAGTACTTC.

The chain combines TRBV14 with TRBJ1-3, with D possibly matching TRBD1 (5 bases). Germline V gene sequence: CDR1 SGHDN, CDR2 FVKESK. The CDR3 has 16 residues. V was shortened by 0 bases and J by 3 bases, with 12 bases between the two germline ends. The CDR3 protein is CASSQDWQGLGNTIYF. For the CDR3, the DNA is TGTGCCAGCAGCCAAGATTGGCAGGGACTTGGAAACACCATATATTTT. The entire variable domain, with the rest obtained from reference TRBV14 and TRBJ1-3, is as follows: EAGVTQFPSHSVIEKGQTVTLRCDPISGHDNLYWYRRVMGKEIKFLLHFVKESKQDESGMPNNRFLAERTGGTYSTLKVQPAELEDSGVYFCASSQDWQGLGNTIYFGEGSWLTVV.

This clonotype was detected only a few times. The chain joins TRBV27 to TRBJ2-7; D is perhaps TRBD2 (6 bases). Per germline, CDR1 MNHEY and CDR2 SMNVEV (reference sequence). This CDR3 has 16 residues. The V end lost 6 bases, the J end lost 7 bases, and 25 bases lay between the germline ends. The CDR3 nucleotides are TGTGCCAGCAGCTCCTCTCCCGGGACTCCTCCTCGGGAGCAGTACTTC. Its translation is CASSSSPGTPPREQYF.

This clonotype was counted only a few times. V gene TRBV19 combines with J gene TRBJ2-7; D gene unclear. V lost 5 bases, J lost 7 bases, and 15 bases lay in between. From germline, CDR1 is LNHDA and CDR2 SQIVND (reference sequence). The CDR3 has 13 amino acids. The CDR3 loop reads CASSFLAAQEQYF. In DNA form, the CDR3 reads TGTGCCAGTAGTTTTCTTGCGGCTCAGGAGCAGTACTTC.